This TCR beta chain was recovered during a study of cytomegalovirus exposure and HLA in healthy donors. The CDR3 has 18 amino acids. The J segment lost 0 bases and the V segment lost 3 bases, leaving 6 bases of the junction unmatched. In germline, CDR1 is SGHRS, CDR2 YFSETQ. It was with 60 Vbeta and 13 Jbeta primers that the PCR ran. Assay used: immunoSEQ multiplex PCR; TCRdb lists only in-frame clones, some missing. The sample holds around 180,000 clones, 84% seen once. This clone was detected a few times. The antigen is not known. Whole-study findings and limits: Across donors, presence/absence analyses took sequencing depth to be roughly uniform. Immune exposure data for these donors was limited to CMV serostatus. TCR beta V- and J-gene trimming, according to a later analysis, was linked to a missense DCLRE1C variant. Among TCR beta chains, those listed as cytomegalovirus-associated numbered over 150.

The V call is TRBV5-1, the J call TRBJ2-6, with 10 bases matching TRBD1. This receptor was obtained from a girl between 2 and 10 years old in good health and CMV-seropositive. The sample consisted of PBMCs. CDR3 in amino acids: CASSWGQGYHSGANVLTF. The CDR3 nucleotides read TGCGCCAGCAGCTGGGGACAGGGGTATCACTCTGGGGCCAACGTCCTGACTTTC.